The T cell receptor (beta chain) described here comes from a study of T cells in Graves' hyperthyroidism and ophthalmopathy. The germline CDR1 and CDR2 sequences are DFQATT and SNEGSKA (reference sequence). The V and J ends lost 1 base and 2 bases respectively, with 14 bases between them. CDR3 length: 15 residues. It was RNA transcripts that yielded the amplified TCR beta CDR3 regions. The TCR CDR3 was amplified in a first-round RT-PCR using the HTBI primer set. TCRdb used MiXCR to reprocess the multiplex PCR reads, holding one entry per CDR3 protein. The table shows around 200,000 distinct CDR3 sequences, with about 17% occurring only once.

The clonotype originates from a man aged 35 to 55 with Graves' hyperthyroidism. Input material: blood. The chain joins TRBV20-1 to TRBJ2-5; D uncertain. This CDR3 is CSARVSSGLQETQYF. In DNA, the CDR3 is TGCAGTGCTAGAGTGAGCTCCGGCCTGCAAGAGACCCAGTACTTC.